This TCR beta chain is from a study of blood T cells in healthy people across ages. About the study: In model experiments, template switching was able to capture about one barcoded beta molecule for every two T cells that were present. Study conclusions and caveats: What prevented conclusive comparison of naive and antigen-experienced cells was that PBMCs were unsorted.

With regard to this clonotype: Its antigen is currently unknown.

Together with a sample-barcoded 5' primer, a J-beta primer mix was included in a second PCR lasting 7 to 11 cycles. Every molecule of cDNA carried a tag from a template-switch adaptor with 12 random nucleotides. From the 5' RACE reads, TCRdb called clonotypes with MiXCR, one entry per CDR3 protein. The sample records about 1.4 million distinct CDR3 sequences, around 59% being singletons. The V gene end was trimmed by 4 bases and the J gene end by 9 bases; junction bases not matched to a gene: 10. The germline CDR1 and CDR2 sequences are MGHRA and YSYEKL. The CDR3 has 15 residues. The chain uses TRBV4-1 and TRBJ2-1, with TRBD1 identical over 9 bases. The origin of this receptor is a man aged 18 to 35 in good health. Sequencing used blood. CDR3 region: CASSPRDRVRGEQFF. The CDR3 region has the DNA TGCGCCAGCAGCCCCCGGGACAGGGTCAGGGGTGAGCAGTTCTTC.